Listed below are T cell receptor beta chains from one sample, sequenced in a study of blood T cell repertoires in COVID-19. TCRdb keeps only in-frame clones here, not all; method: immunoSEQ multiplex PCR. The table lists 150,000 to 200,000 clones, over 75% of them singletons. The sequenced material came from PBMCs or T cells enriched from blood (not recorded which). These receptors originate from a woman between 45 and 65 years old who had recovered from COVID-19. Each CDR3 is given with its conserved first and last residue. Each record gives: V gene, J gene, CDR3 protein.

V: TRBV29-1; J: TRBJ1-1; CDR3: CSVTQGFLNTEAFF
V: TRBV19; J: TRBJ2-1; CDR3: CASRRNNEQFF
V: TRBV3-1/TRBV3-2; J: TRBJ1-6; CDR3: CASSQPGQINSPLHF
V: TRBV21-1; J: TRBJ2-3; CDR3: CASSRATSGGVDTQYF
V: TRBV9; J: TRBJ2-3; CDR3: CASSVLTGGTDTQYF
V: TRBV5-1; J: TRBJ1-2; CDR3: CATSLTTGGTGYTF
V: TRBV7-3; J: TRBJ1-2; CDR3: CASSTGTGFGGYTF
V: TRBV6-5; J: TRBJ1-3; CDR3: CASTGTASGNTIYF
V: TRBV10-2; J: TRBJ1-4; CDR3: CASSESTGGTELFF
V: TRBV27; J: TRBJ2-6; CDR3: CASRLAGAYSGANVLTF
V: TRBV19; J: TRBJ1-2; CDR3: CASTPQGANGYTF
V: TRBV5-4; J: TRBJ1-1; CDR3: CASSWGGSAFF
V: TRBV5-5; J: TRBJ2-5; CDR3: CASSLRVSQETQYF
V: TRBV6-5; J: TRBJ2-7; CDR3: CASRRQGPYEQYF
V: TRBV11-2; J: TRBJ1-2; CDR3: CASSLVEGWNYGYTF
V: TRBV30; J: TRBJ1-2; CDR3: CAWTRPGEGGYTF
V: TRBV19; J: TRBJ1-2; CDR3: CASTGQGDYGYTF
V: TRBV6-5; J: TRBJ1-2; CDR3: CASTAAGQGHNGYTF
V: TRBV2; J: TRBJ2-7; CDR3: CASSEGAGQGYF
V: TRBV6-5; J: TRBJ2-5; CDR3: CASTQGLAGSGAQYF
V: TRBV7-2; J: TRBJ2-7; CDR3: CASSLGWERGGRAEQYF
V: TRBV19; J: TRBJ1-5; CDR3: CASSSRVWVSQPQHF
V: TRBV5-1; J: TRBJ2-5; CDR3: CASSPDRGETQYF
V: TRBV12-3/TRBV12-4; J: TRBJ1-1; CDR3: CASSLGGVAFF
V: TRBV24-1; J: TRBJ1-1; CDR3: CATSDKLQSEAFF
V: TRBV6-2/TRBV6-3; J: TRBJ1-1; CDR3: CASSYSGQAIMNTEAFF
V: TRBV7-9; J: TRBJ1-4; CDR3: CASSSDRGSEKLFF
V: TRBV27; J: TRBJ2-3; CDR3: CASSPYSGGAVDTQYF
V: TRBV2; J: TRBJ2-3; CDR3: CASTTQGLSTDTQYF
V: TRBV11-1; J: TRBJ2-2; CDR3: CASSRDRVSTGELFF
V: TRBV4-3; J: TRBJ2-7; CDR3: CASSRGAPGGYEQYF
V: TRBV19; J: TRBJ1-2; CDR3: CASSTWDRGYTF
V: TRBV15; J: TRBJ1-5; CDR3: CATSGIQGAGGAPQHF
V: TRBV6-2/TRBV6-3; J: TRBJ2-1; CDR3: CASSYRRTSGGGLEQFF
V: TRBV10-3; J: TRBJ1-5; CDR3: CAISEQDQPQHF
V: TRBV6-2/TRBV6-3; J: TRBJ1-2; CDR3: CASSVHLAPYGYTF
V: TRBV7-3; J: TRBJ2-1; CDR3: CASSSQAIAGGNNEQFF
V: TRBV19; J: TRBJ1-6; CDR3: CASSIGATHASPLHF
V: TRBV30; J: TRBJ1-1; CDR3: CAWGGGNTEAFF
V: TRBV2; J: TRBJ2-7; CDR3: CASSELTRDYEQYF
V: TRBV6-6; J: TRBJ1-1; CDR3: CASRPGWGGVAEAFF
V: TRBV2; J: TRBJ2-3; CDR3: CASSDDGGGAQKTQYF
V: TRBV4-2; J: TRBJ1-6; CDR3: CASSQGDIDSPLHF
V: TRBV29-1; J: TRBJ1-2; CDR3: CSVESVGDSYGYTF
V: TRBV4-3; J: TRBJ2-1; CDR3: CASSQVSGGALEQFF
V: TRBV3-1/TRBV3-2; J: TRBJ2-5; CDR3: CASSQNLAGGLPETQYF
V: TRBV11-3; J: TRBJ2-3; CDR3: CASSLGQGEADTQYF
V: TRBV19; J: TRBJ1-2; CDR3: CASSMGPQGNYGYTF
V: TRBV6-2/TRBV6-3; J: TRBJ1-4; CDR3: CASSAPLGGPVGTNEKLFF
V: TRBV19; J: TRBJ2-7; CDR3: CASKGTGAYEQYF
V: TRBV12-3/TRBV12-4; J: TRBJ1-1; CDR3: CASSHRGSAEAFF